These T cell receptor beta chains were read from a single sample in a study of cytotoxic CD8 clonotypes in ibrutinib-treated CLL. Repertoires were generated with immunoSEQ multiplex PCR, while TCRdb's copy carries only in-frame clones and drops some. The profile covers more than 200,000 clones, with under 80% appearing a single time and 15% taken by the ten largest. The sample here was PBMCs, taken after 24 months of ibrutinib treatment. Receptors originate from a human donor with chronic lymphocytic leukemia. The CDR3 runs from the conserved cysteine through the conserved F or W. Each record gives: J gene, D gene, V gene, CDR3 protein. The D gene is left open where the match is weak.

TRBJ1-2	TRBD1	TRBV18	CASSPRTGNDYGYTF
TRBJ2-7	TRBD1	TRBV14	CASNDRGEQYF
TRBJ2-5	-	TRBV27	CASSLDPDIQETQYF
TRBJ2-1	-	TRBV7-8	CASSLSHRDSYNEQFF
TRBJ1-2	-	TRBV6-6	CASSSNIGYTF
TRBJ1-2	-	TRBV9	CASSAQEGRASYGYTF
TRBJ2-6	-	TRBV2	CASGEQGSGANVLTF
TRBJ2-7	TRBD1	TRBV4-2	CASSQRTGSYEQYF
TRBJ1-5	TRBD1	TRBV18	CASSTGENQPQHF
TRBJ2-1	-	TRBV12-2	CASRLGGGLAAYNEQFF
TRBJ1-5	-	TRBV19	CASSRSVRDQPQHF
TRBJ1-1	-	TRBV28	CASREAGTEAFF
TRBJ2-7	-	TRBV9	CASSVFGVSYEQYF
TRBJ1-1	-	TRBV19	CASSKRLPVEAFF
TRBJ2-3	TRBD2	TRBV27	CASSKSASGSTDTQYF
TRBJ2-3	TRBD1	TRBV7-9	CASRSRSTGGPSDTQYF
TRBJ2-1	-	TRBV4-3	CASSQELYNEQFF
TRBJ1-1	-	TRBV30	CAWSNKEAQGWFGAFF
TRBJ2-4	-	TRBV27	CASSLSFSLGGIQYF
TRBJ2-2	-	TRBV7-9	CASSPISTYTGELFF
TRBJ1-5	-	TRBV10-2	CASRKSWGSNQPQHF
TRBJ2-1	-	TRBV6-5	CASSYSTAREYNEQFF
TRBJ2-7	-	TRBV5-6	CASSLVRGYEQYF
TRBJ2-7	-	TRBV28	CASSLGLAGSYEQYF
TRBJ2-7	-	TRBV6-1	CASSEDRERYEQYF
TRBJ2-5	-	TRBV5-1	CASRSVGAGQETQYF
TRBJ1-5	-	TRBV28	CASSFVRAGALQSYQPQHF
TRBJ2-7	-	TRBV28	CAARGGNSYEQYF
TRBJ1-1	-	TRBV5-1	CASSSLGVGTEAFF
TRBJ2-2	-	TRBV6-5	CASSWAATGELFF
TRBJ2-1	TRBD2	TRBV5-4	CASGLAGGGEQFF
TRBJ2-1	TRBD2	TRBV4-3	CASSHDLAGNYNEQFF
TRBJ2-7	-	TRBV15	CATSRGSSYEQYF
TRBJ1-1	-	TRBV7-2	CASSLQTDAEAFF